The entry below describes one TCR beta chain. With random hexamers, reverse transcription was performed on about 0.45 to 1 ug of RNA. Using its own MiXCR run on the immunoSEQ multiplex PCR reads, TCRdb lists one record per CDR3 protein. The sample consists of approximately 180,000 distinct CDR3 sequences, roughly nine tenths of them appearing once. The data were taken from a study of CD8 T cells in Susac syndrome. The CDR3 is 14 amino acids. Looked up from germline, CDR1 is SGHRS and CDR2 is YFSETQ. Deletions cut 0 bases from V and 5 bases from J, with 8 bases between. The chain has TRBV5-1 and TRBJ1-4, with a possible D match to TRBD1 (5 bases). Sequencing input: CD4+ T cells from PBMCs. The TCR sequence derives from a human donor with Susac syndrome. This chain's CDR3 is CASSLGQKNEKLFF. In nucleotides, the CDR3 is TGCGCCAGCAGCTTGGGACAGAAGAATGAAAAACTGTTTTTT.